The sequence of this T cell receptor (beta chain) was determined in a study of OX40 agonist ivuxolimab in advanced cancers. Germline V gives CDR1 SGHRS, CDR2 YFSETQ. The CDR3 runs to 14 residues. The ends lost 7 bases at V and 4 bases at J; junction bases unmatched: 7. A remark on this clone: The antigen is undetermined.

The data were produced by immunoSEQ multiplex PCR, yet TCRdb's version contains in-frame clones alone and is incomplete. This sample yields 13,000 to 15,000 clones, of which about four fifths are seen a single time; roughly a third belongs to the top ten. Study-level points and caveats: The study observed clonal expansion of CD4+ and CD8+ blood T cells by week 6 at 0.1 to 3.0 mg/kg.

The J gene is TRBJ2-7, the V gene TRBV5-1; the match to TRBD2 covers 11 bases. The TCR originated in an adult with an advanced solid tumor such as melanoma, head and neck, liver or kidney cancer. The starting material was CD4+ or CD8+ T cells sorted from blood, obtained in a trial of the OX40 agonist ivuxolimab. The chain's CDR3 is CASFSGTSGYEQYF. CDR3 DNA sequence: TGCGCCAGCTTCTCCGGGACTAGCGGTTACGAGCAGTACTTC.